The clone carrying this TCR beta chain showed up many times. Its cognate antigen is unknown. The data were taken from a study of CD8 T cells in ankylosing spondylitis. Findings of the study overall: What appeared characteristic of ankylosing spondylitis blood was a TCR beta motif of eight highly homologous variants. Significantly higher representation of disease-linked clones was reported for matched ankylosing spondylitis synovial fluid. Earlier authors reported some of these motif variants in reactive arthritis synovial fluid and blood.

Each CDR3 protein is one row after TCRdb ran MiXCR on the 5' RACE reads. The table has fewer than 250,000 distinct CDR3 sequences, roughly 10% seen once. V shed 7 bases and J shed 1 base, with 10 bases lying between them. This CDR3 has 12 amino acids. CDR1 and CDR2 (germline): SQVTM, ANQGSEA. The source is a male donor with ankylosing spondylitis or in good health (not recorded which). The sample consisted of blood, either unsorted or a sorted T cell fraction (not recorded which). The gene calls are TRBV29-1 and TRBJ2-5; no clear D gene. The CDR3 is CSANYFQETQYF. In nucleotides, the CDR3 is TGCAGCGCCAACTACTTCCAAGAGACCCAGTACTTC.